The text below deals with one T cell receptor beta chain. The CDR3 runs 12 residues. Unmatched junction bases numbered 6, after V lost 7 bases and J lost 6 bases. In germline, CDR1 is LNHDA, CDR2 SQIVND (reference sequence). This specimen comes from a study of type 1 and type 2 diabetes patients. Study context: Participants included type 1 and type 2 diabetes patients plus nondiabetic controls.

Genomic DNA was the PCR template. Multiplex PCR with 30 forward and 13 reverse primers amplified the TCR beta CDR3. MiXCR, applied by TCRdb to the multiplex PCR reads, yields one record per CDR3 protein. Found here are more than 250,000 distinct CDR3 sequences, approximately 45% of them singletons; the top ten hold roughly an eighth. The source material was peripheral blood mononuclear cells (PBMCs). The receptor was isolated from a man between 18 and 29 years old with type 2 diabetes. The genes are TRBV19 and TRBJ2-7; TRBD1 matches 7 bases. The CDR3 DNA follows: TGTGCCAGTAACAACAGGGGCACCGAGCAGTACTTC. This codes for CASNNRGTEQYF.